Here is one T cell receptor beta chain with its context. Sequencing used immunoSEQ multiplex PCR; TCRdb keeps in-frame clones, though not all of them. The profile shows some 70,000 clones, under 70% of them singletons. The data derive from a study of cytotoxic CD8 clonotypes in ibrutinib-treated CLL. The CDR3 length is 15 residues. Germline V gives CDR1 LNHDA, CDR2 SQIVND (reference sequence). V was pared by 7 bases and J by 0 bases, with 5 bases of the junction left unmatched. The chain has TRBV19 and TRBJ1-5, with 8 positions matching TRBD1. The source is a human donor with chronic lymphocytic leukemia. The input for sequencing was PBMCs, taken after 12 months of ibrutinib treatment. The CDR3 loop is CASKGTGASNQPQHF. The CDR3 DNA reads TGTGCCAGTAAGGGGACAGGAGCTAGCAATCAGCCCCAGCATTTT.